The 30 T cell receptor beta chains presented below share a single source sample, sequenced in a study of blood T cell repertoires in COVID-19. The protocol was immunoSEQ multiplex PCR, while the TCRdb copy is restricted to in-frame clones and leaves out a portion. The table lists some 230,000 clones, 82% of them singletons, with 8.2% in the top ten. Sequenced sample: peripheral blood. Receptors were obtained from a woman older than 75 with COVID-19, enrolled during active disease.

The chain links TRBV27 to TRBJ2-3, with 11 nucleotides matching TRBD1. The J segment lost 0 bases and the V segment lost 7 bases, leaving 9 bases of the junction unmatched. Germline V gene lookup returns CDR1 MNHEY and CDR2 SMNVEV (reference sequence). This CDR3 region has 17 residues. CDR3 amino acids: CASIRTGGLGSTDTQYF. CDR3 DNA sequence: TGTGCCAGCATACGGACAGGGGGCTTGGGTAGCACAGATACGCAGTATTTT.

This rearrangement joins TRBV6-6 to TRBJ1-2, with D possibly being TRBD1 (5 bases). Germline-derived CDR1 and CDR2 are MNHNY and SVGAGI (reference sequence). With 6 bases removed from V and 3 bases from J, the gap between germline ends came to 8 bases. The CDR3 length is 12 residues. The CDR3 here is CASRGGDYGYTF. CDR3 sequence (DNA): TGTGCCAGCAGGGGGGGGGACTATGGCTACACCTTC.

This clone was seen a few times. V usage is TRBV2 and J usage is TRBJ1-6; maybe TRBD1 (5 bases). The CDR3 runs to 15 residues. Germline loops: CDR1 SNHLY, CDR2 FYNNEI. The V and J ends lost 6 bases and 4 bases respectively, with 13 bases between them. The CDR3 nucleotides are TGTGCCAGCAGAAACTCGGGGGTGTATAATTCACCCCTCCACTTT. This codes for CASRNSGVYNSPLHF.

J is TRBJ1-2 and V is TRBV7-3, with 9 bases identical to TRBD1. The germline V gene encodes CDR1 SGHTA and CDR2 FQGTGA. The CDR3 runs 14 residues. V shed 3 bases and J 8 bases; nucleotides not matched to a gene: 7. CDR3 sequence (DNA): TGTGCCAGCAGCTTGGGACAGGGAGCGGAAGGCTACACCTTC. Amino acid sequence: CASSLGQGAEGYTF.

The chain is built from TRBV7-9 and TRBJ1-4; D unresolved. V lost 2 bases and J lost 0, with 13 bases in between. CDR1 and CDR2 from the germline V gene are SEHNR and FQNEAQ (reference sequence). The CDR3 is 17 amino acids. The CDR3, as DNA: TGTGCCAGCAGCTTATCTCGAACGGCGGCAACTAATGAAAAACTGTTTTTT. Translated, it gives CASSLSRTAATNEKLFF. Supplemented by reference TRBV7-9 and TRBJ1-4, the full variable domain reads DTGVSQNPRHKITKRGQNVTFRCDPISEHNRLYWYRQTLGQGPEFLTYFQNEAQLEKSRLLSDRFSAERPKGSFSTLEIQRTEQGDSAMYLCASSLSRTAATNEKLFFGSGTQLSVL.

This clone was observed a single time. The chain uses TRBV9 and TRBJ1-6; D gene ambiguous. CDR1 is SGDLS, CDR2 YYNGEE, per germline. The V end was cut by 0 bases, the J end by 5 bases, with 9 bases between. The CDR3 has 15 amino acids. Here the CDR3 DNA reads TGTGCCAGCAGCGTAGGGAGTCGGGATAATTCACCCCTCCACTTT. This sequence encodes CASSVGSRDNSPLHF.

The rearrangement uses TRBV6-6 and TRBJ1-1; 8 bases line up with TRBD1. This CDR3 is built from 15 residues. Trimming cost V 2 bases and J 4 bases; bases outside gene matches: 6. The germline CDR1 and CDR2 sequences are MNHNY and SVGAGI (reference sequence). CDR3 sequence reads: CASSYASTGGTEAFF. For the CDR3, the DNA is TGTGCCAGCAGTTACGCCTCTACAGGGGGCACTGAAGCTTTCTTT.

CDR3 sequence reads: CASSGTGGAYGNTIYF. The CDR3 DNA reads TGTGCCAGCAGTGGTACAGGGGGCGCATATGGAAACACCATATATTTT. This rearrangement joins TRBV6-6 to TRBJ1-3, with 9 bases fitting TRBD1. CDR1 and CDR2 from the germline V gene are MNHNY and SVGAGI (reference sequence). V was clipped by 5 bases and J by 3 bases; unmatched bases: 8. This CDR3 is 16 amino acids long.

This chain uses TRBV18 with TRBJ2-7; TRBD2 matches 12 bases. J lost 4 bases, V lost 6 bases, and 7 bases had no gene match. CDR3 length: 15 amino acids. In germline, CDR1 is KGHSH, CDR2 LQKENI. CDR3 nucleotides: TGTGCCAGCTCCCCTACTAGCGGGAGGACATACGAGCAGTACTTC. This encodes CASSPTSGRTYEQYF.

The V gene is TRBV11-2, the J gene TRBJ2-7, with D perhaps matching TRBD2 (5 bases). The CDR3 consists of 12 residues. Germline values: CDR1 SGHAT, CDR2 FQNNGV. V was trimmed by 3 bases and J by 3 bases, leaving 6 bases between them. The CDR3 here is CASSFGGYEQYF. The CDR3 DNA reads TGTGCCAGCAGCTTCGGAGGCTACGAGCAGTACTTC.

The chain links TRBV2 to TRBJ1-1; no definite D call. The V gene's germline CDR1 is SNHLY and CDR2 FYNNEI. The CDR3 covers 13 residues. V lost 5 bases and J lost 10, with 17 bases in between. For the CDR3, the DNA is TGTGCCAGCAGTATCGAAAGGAACCGAGGAGCTTTCTTT. Translating gives CASSIERNRGAFF.

This chain uses TRBV19 with TRBJ1-2; 12 bases are shared with TRBD1. Germline CDR1 is LNHDA and CDR2 is SQIVND (reference sequence). This CDR3 has 14 amino acids. V lost 4 bases and J lost 8; bases outside the gene matches: 5. CDR3 nucleotides: TGTGCCAGTAGTACCAGGGACAGGGGGCTAGGCTACACCTTC. Amino acids: CASSTRDRGLGYTF.

This chain uses TRBV29-1 with TRBJ2-3; no reliable D call. Germline V gene lookup returns CDR1 SQVTM and CDR2 ANQGSEA. The CDR3 runs to 10 residues. V lost 4 bases, J lost 12 bases, and 11 bases lay in between. CDR3 amino acids: CSVVLFLQYF. The CDR3 DNA sequence: TGCAGCGTTGTTCTCTTTCTCCAGTATTTT.

V is TRBV7-2 and J is TRBJ2-1; D remains ambiguous. CDR1 SGHTA and CDR2 FQGNSA come from the germline V gene. Trimming removed 1 base from V and 9 bases from J, with 13 bases in between. There are 14 residues in the CDR3. CDR3 residues: CASSLDPMPVEQFF. The CDR3 DNA is TGTGCCAGCAGCTTAGACCCAATGCCGGTTGAGCAGTTCTTC.

As for this clone: Distinct nucleotide sequences in the sample also encode this CDR3. The chain joins TRBV2 to TRBJ1-5, with D possibly matching TRBD1 (5 bases). Trimming took off 2 bases at V and 0 bases at J, with 8 bases between the two ends. The CDR3 is 15 amino acids. CDR1 and CDR2 (germline): SNHLY, FYNNEI. The CDR3 DNA follows: TGTGCCAGCAGTGAAAGGGGACTTAGCAATCAGCCCCAGCATTTT. It yields the protein CASSERGLSNQPQHF. The variable domain in full, completed from reference TRBV2 and TRBJ1-5, reads EPEVTQTPSHQVTQMGQEVILRCVPISNHLYFYWYRQILGQKVEFLVSFYNNEISEKSEIFDDQFSVERPDGSNFTLKIRSTKLEDSAMYFCASSERGLSNQPQHFGDGTRLSIL.

This clone has just a few counts. The chain is built from TRBV28 and TRBJ1-1; 7 bases line up with TRBD1. After removal of 10 bases from V and 7 bases from J, the junction contained 12 bases not matched to a gene. CDR3 length: 13 amino acids. Looked up from germline, CDR1 is MDHEN and CDR2 is SYDVKM. In DNA, the CDR3 is TGTGCCACCATCCGGGACAGAACGAGTGAAGCTTTCTTT. This codes for CATIRDRTSEAFF.

The chain joins TRBV27 to TRBJ1-5; 7 nucleotides match TRBD1. The V segment lost 5 bases and the J segment 8 bases; nucleotides outside the gene matches: 6. CDR3 length: 13 amino acids. Germline V gene data show CDR1 as MNHEY and CDR2 as SMNVEV (reference sequence). CDR3 loop: CASSHTGVEPQHF. The CDR3 coding sequence is TGTGCCAGCAGTCATACAGGGGTCGAGCCCCAGCATTTT.

The chain couples TRBV18 to TRBJ1-4; 8 bases map to TRBD1. Germline V lookup: CDR1 KGHSH, CDR2 LQKENI. V was pared by 6 bases and J by 8 bases, with 5 bases of the junction left unmatched. This CDR3 contains 13 residues. The CDR3 region is CASSLGQGEKLFF. CDR3 sequence (DNA): TGTGCCAGCTCCCTTGGACAGGGAGAAAAACTGTTTTTT. Full variable domain (outside the CDR3, taken from reference TRBV18 and TRBJ1-4): NAGVMQNPRHLVRRRGQEARLRCSPMKGHSHVYWYRQLPEEGLKFMVYLQKENIIDESGMPKERFSAEFPKEGPSILRIQQVVRGDSAAYFCASSLGQGEKLFFGSGTQLSVL.

The rearrangement joins TRBV3-1 (or the pseudogene TRBV3-2) to TRBJ1-3; D not certain. The CDR3 is 15 amino acids. Germline assignment: CDR1 LGHDT and CDR2 YNNKEL (reference sequence). Trimming stripped 4 bases from V and 0 bases from J, with 10 bases between. Written as DNA, the CDR3 is TGTGCCAGCAGCCGAGCAAGAGTCTCTGGAAACACCATATATTTT. Its protein is CASSRARVSGNTIYF.

For this clone: At one boundary the junction diverges from the germline segment, which might be a read error. The chain has TRBV7-7 and TRBJ1-2, with 7 bases lining up with TRBD1. Looked up from germline, CDR1 is SSHAT and CDR2 is FNYEAQ (reference sequence). The CDR3 extends over 16 amino acids. In nucleotides, the CDR3 is TGTGCTAGCAGCTTAGATTTTGAGGGGACAGTCTATGGCTACACCTTC. Encoded protein: CASSLDFEGTVYGYTF.

The J gene is TRBJ2-7, the V gene TRBV7-2; 11 bases fit TRBD2. The germline gives CDR1 SGHTA, CDR2 FQGNSA. V dropped 3 bases and J dropped 7; count of bases not matched to a gene: 5. The CDR3 runs to 14 residues. The CDR3 DNA is TGTGCCAGCAGCTTTCTAGCGGGAGGAGGGGAGCAGTACTTC. Protein product: CASSFLAGGGEQYF.

This rearrangement joins TRBV5-8 to TRBJ1-4, with 8 bases lining up with TRBD1. V lost 3 bases, J lost 6 bases, and 1 base stayed unmatched. CDR1 and CDR2 (germline): SGHTS, YDEGEE. The CDR3 runs 13 residues. CDR3 DNA sequence: TGTGCCAGCAGCTCAGGGGGCGATGAAAAACTGTTTTTT. It translates to CASSSGGDEKLFF.

V gene TRBV7-2 combines with J gene TRBJ1-2, with D perhaps matching TRBD1 (5 bases). CDR1 and CDR2 from the germline V gene are SGHTA and FQGNSA. The CDR3 consists of 14 residues. V was clipped by 5 bases and J by 4 bases, with 14 bases between them. The CDR3, as DNA: TGTGCCAGCAGCCCTGGGAGGCAGGGCTATGGCTACACCTTC. This codes for CASSPGRQGYGYTF. The variable domain in full, with the rest retrieved from reference TRBV7-2 and TRBJ1-2, is GAGVSQSPSNKVTEKGKDVELRCDPISGHTALYWYRQSLGQGLEFLIYFQGNSAPDKSGLPSDRFSAERTGGSVSTLTIQRTQQEDSAVYLCASSPGRQGYGYTFGSGTRLTVV.

The chain links TRBV6-1 to TRBJ2-3; maybe TRBD2 (5 bases). The germline gives CDR1 MNHNS, CDR2 SASEGT. The V end was cut by 3 bases, the J end by 4 bases, with 11 bases between. This CDR3 has 14 residues. Here the CDR3 reads CASSENLASDTQYF. The CDR3 DNA sequence: TGTGCCAGCAGTGAGAACCTAGCCTCAGATACGCAGTATTTT.

Only a few counts were recorded for this clone. The rearrangement joins TRBV6-6 to TRBJ1-1; no reliable D call. Trimming cost V 0 bases and J 0 bases, with 11 bases left between them. The CDR3 sequence is 16 residues long. The germline gives CDR1 MNHNY, CDR2 SVGAGI (reference sequence). CDR3 bases: TGTGCCAGCAGTTACTCGCGGATAGACTTGAACACTGAAGCTTTCTTT. Its translation is CASSYSRIDLNTEAFF.

The chain uses TRBV19 and TRBJ1-6, with TRBD1 as a possible D gene (5 bases). The CDR3 extends over 15 amino acids. Germline lookup yields CDR1 LNHDA and CDR2 SQIVND (reference sequence). The ends were cut back, 2 bases at V and 11 bases at J, with 16 bases in the middle. CDR3 protein: CASSITRGGSAPLHF. The CDR3 region has the DNA TGTGCCAGTAGTATAACCCGGGGGGGGTCGGCACCCCTCCACTTT.

The chain combines TRBV6-5 with TRBJ2-3; 7 nucleotides agree with TRBD1. Unmatched junction bases numbered 11, after V lost 7 bases and J lost 7 bases. The CDR3 is 14 amino acids. The germline V gene encodes CDR1 MNHEY and CDR2 SVGAGI. The CDR3: CASILGQGVNTQYF. In DNA form, the CDR3 reads TGTGCCAGCATTCTGGGGCAGGGGGTGAATACGCAGTATTTT.

This rearrangement joins TRBV20-1 to TRBJ2-3; D is possibly TRBD1 (6 bases). V was trimmed by 3 bases and J by 7 bases, leaving 8 bases between them. The length of the CDR3 is 11 residues. Germline V lookup: CDR1 DFQATT, CDR2 SNEGSKA (reference sequence). CDR3 sequence: CSARGQNTQYF. The DNA of the CDR3 is TGCAGTGCTAGGGGACAAAATACGCAGTATTTT.

The gene calls are TRBV2 and TRBJ1-5, with TRBD1 as a possible D gene (5 bases). Trimming shortened V by 7 bases and J by 0 bases, and 7 bases separated the two germline ends. The germline V gene has CDR1 SNHLY and CDR2 FYNNEI. There are 13 residues in the CDR3. CDR3: CASKGYSNQPQHF. The CDR3 DNA sequence: TGTGCCAGCAAGGGGTATAGCAATCAGCCCCAGCATTTT.

Points on this clone: Other DNA sequences in the sample encode the same CDR3. The chain has TRBV5-1 and TRBJ1-2; D remains ambiguous. The V gene lost 0 bases and the J gene lost 4 bases, with 4 bases spanning the gap. The CDR3 totals 12 residues. Germline V gives CDR1 SGHRS, CDR2 YFSETQ. The CDR3 DNA reads TGCGCCAGCAGCTTGGCCGGCTATGGCTACACCTTC. Translated, it gives CASSLAGYGYTF. The complete variable domain, with remaining parts taken from reference TRBV5-1 and TRBJ1-2, reads KAGVTQTPRYLIKTRGQQVTLSCSPISGHRSVSWYQQTPGQGLQFLFEYFSETQRNKGNFPGRFSGRQFSNSRSEMNVSTLELGDSALYLCASSLAGYGYTFGSGTRLTVV.